This T cell receptor (beta chain) was captured by sequencing in a study of blood T cell repertoires in COVID-19. Across the whole study: Samples taken during acute and convalescent COVID-19 were collected in the United States, Italy and Spain. T cells, B-cell-depleted T cells, or PBMCs supplied cDNA or gDNA.

V lost 8 bases to trimming and J lost 0 bases; unmatched junction nucleotides: 11. Germline CDR1 is MDHEN and CDR2 is SYDVKM. This CDR3 has 17 residues. As processed by the authors: From reference gene primer amplification, estimates of nucleated cell counts were derived. Sequencing used immunoSEQ multiplex PCR; TCRdb keeps in-frame clones, though not all of them. V and J calls and clone size come straight from that table; D and trimming were deduced from the DNA. The table records about 150,000 clones, 65% to 90% of them present only once. Sequenced input: peripheral blood. The chain joins TRBV28 to TRBJ1-4, with TRBD1 identical over 8 bases. The TCR originated in a woman aged 50 to 65 with acute or convalescent COVID-19. In nucleotides, the CDR3 is TGTGCCAGCTATGAGGCAGGGGGCTTCGCAACTAATGAAAAACTGTTTTTT. Protein: CASYEAGGFATNEKLFF.